Listed below are T cell receptor beta chains from one sample, sequenced in a study of technical replicates of blood from a few donors. Sequencing was performed with immunoSEQ multiplex PCR; in TCRdb, only in-frame clones are kept and a portion is missing. This sample yields 65,000 to 80,000 clones, of which around 90% are seen a single time; 0.3% to 0.45% belongs to the top ten. Material: T cells isolated from PBMCs. The receptors derive from a human donor in good health. Both conserved end residues are part of each CDR3. The D gene is left open where the match is weak. The listing skips clone size in some rows; elsewhere it reads once, few, many or a size class.

V gene	J gene	D gene	clone size	CDR3 length	CDR3 protein	CDR3 DNA
TRBV4-1	TRBJ2-5	TRBD2	.	19	CASSQDRWGLAGGLETQYF	TGCGCCAGCAGCCAAGATCGCTGGGGGCTAGCGGGAGGTCTGGAGACCCAGTACTTC
TRBV6-1	TRBJ2-5	TRBD1	.	13	CASVRGHQETQYF	TGTGCCAGCGTCAGGGGGCACCAAGAGACCCAGTACTTC
TRBV2	TRBJ2-5	.	.	13	CASVIYFQETQYF	TGTGCCAGCGTTATTTACTTTCAAGAGACCCAGTACTTC
TRBV7-6	TRBJ2-7	TRBD1	once	15	CASSEGTGALEEQYF	TGTGCCAGCAGCGAGGGGACAGGGGCTTTAGAGGAGCAGTACTTC
TRBV4-3	TRBJ1-2	TRBD1	.	16	CASSQDRFRDRGGYTF	TGCGCCAGCAGCCAAGATCGATTCCGGGACAGGGGTGGCTACACCTTC
TRBV30	TRBJ2-1	.	once	14	CAWAGRSSYNEQFF	TGTGCCTGGGCTGGTCGGAGCTCCTACAATGAGCAGTTCTTC
TRBV27	TRBJ2-6	TRBD1	once	16	CASTNRGASGANVLTF	TGTGCCAGCACTAACAGGGGGGCCTCTGGGGCCAACGTCCTGACTTTC
TRBV18	TRBJ1-4	.	once	13	CASSLQGSAKLFF	TGTGCCAGCTCACTTCAGGGGTCGGCAAAACTGTTTTTT
TRBV27	TRBJ1-3	TRBD1	.	16	CASSSNQGALRNTIYF	TGTGCCAGCAGTTCAAATCAGGGGGCGCTTAGAAACACCATATATTTT
TRBV6-1	TRBJ1-5	.	.	13	CASSARGDQPQHF	TGTGCCAGCAGTGCCAGGGGAGACCAGCCCCAGCATTTT
TRBV30	TRBJ2-3	TRBD2	.	16	CAWSKGLAGATDTQYF	TGTGCCTGGAGTAAAGGACTAGCGGGAGCTACAGATACGCAGTATTTT
TRBV30	TRBJ1-5	.	few	12	CAWNTGNQPQHF	TGTGCCTGGAATACGGGCAATCAGCCCCAGCATTTT
TRBV28	TRBJ2-7	TRBD1	few	12	CASSLGQGAGYF	TGTGCCAGCAGCCTCGGACAGGGGGCAGGCTACTTC
TRBV5-1	TRBJ2-7	TRBD2	.	15	CASSLVAGGVYEQYF	TGCGCCAGCAGCTTGGTGGCGGGAGGGGTCTACGAGCAGTACTTC
TRBV19	TRBJ2-7	TRBD1	once	14	CASSPGQAPYEQYF	TGTGCCAGTAGTCCAGGACAGGCACCCTACGAGCAGTACTTC
TRBV7-2	TRBJ1-2	.	.	15	CASSFPGGRADGYTF	TGTGCCAGCAGCTTCCCGGGGGGCAGGGCGGATGGCTACACCTTC
TRBV9	TRBJ1-2	TRBD1	.	20	CASSVEIGTGKNLANYGYTF	TGTGCCAGCAGCGTAGAGATTGGGACAGGGAAAAACTTAGCTAACTATGGCTACACCTTC
TRBV29-1	TRBJ2-5	TRBD1	.	13	CSVVRDSAETQYF	TGCAGCGTTGTTCGGGACAGCGCGGAGACCCAGTACTTC
TRBV9	TRBJ1-3	.	.	12	CASSDWTAKLYF	TGTGCCAGCAGCGACTGGACAGCAAAATTATATTTT
TRBV28	TRBJ2-1	.	.	12	CASRQAYNEQFF	TGTGCCAGCCGCCAGGCTTACAATGAGCAGTTCTTC
TRBV6-5	TRBJ2-2	TRBD2	.	16	CASSYSLAGSGGELFF	TGTGCCAGCAGTTACAGCCTAGCGGGATCCGGCGGGGAGCTGTTTTTT
TRBV7-9	TRBJ1-3	TRBD1	once	17	CASSRGDRGTSGNTIYF	TGTGCCAGCAGCCGGGGGGACAGGGGTACCTCTGGAAACACCATATATTTT
TRBV11-3	TRBJ1-3	.	.	17	CASSHVRGPYSGNTIYF	TGTGCCAGCAGCCATGTCAGGGGACCTTATTCCGGAAACACCATATATTTT
TRBV7-9	TRBJ2-3	.	.	15	CASTKGGISTDTQYF	TGTGCCAGCACGAAGGGCGGGATCAGCACAGATACGCAGTATTTT
TRBV7-9	TRBJ2-1	.	.	14	CASSFQPGVDEQFF	TGTGCCAGCAGCTTCCAGCCCGGAGTAGATGAGCAGTTCTTC